The subject of this entry is one T cell receptor beta chain. This entry belongs to a study of identical twins. The CDR3 loop spans 17 amino acids. Trimming removed 2 bases from V and 0 bases from J; junction bases left unmatched: 6. Germline V lookup: CDR1 SGHTA, CDR2 FQGNSA. Unique molecular identifiers were present on cDNA, and template switching added a universal primer site. TCRdb re-called the 5' RACE reads with MiXCR, one entry per CDR3 protein. Of about 790,000 distinct CDR3 sequences in the sample, roughly 18% were seen once. This sample was shared with a second study, whose subject was T cells expressing NK-cell markers. As that report states: Source material for TCR beta repertoires consisted of sorted CD3+CD56+NKG2C+, CD3+CD56+NKG2C- and CD3+CD56-NKG2C+ T cells. CD8+ T cells in a handful of donors included dominant NKG2C+ clonotypes at 1.0-7.0%. Clarity on HCMV specificity was lacking for the expanded NKG2C+ T cell clones.

The sequence was obtained from a woman under 30 in good health. The chain employs TRBV7-2 and TRBJ2-7; 11 bases align to TRBD2. Source material: PBMCs. CDR3 loop: CASSLTTSGSSSYEQYF. The DNA for the CDR3 is TGTGCCAGCAGCTTAACTACTAGCGGGAGTAGCTCCTACGAGCAGTACTTC.